This TCR beta chain originates from a study of blood T cell repertoires in COVID-19. Per the original methods: From reference gene primer amplification, estimates of nucleated cell counts were derived. Repertoires were generated with immunoSEQ multiplex PCR, while TCRdb's copy carries only in-frame clones and drops some. For V, J and clone size, that table is used; D and trimming come from the DNA. The table includes about 500,000 clones, 89% detected once. The sequenced sample was peripheral blood. This clonotype was obtained from a man aged 18-30 years with COVID-19, enrolled during active disease.

CDR3 nucleotides: TGTGCCAGCAGCCCCCGACTAGGGGAAAAACTGTTTTTT. This sequence encodes CASSPRLGEKLFF. This chain joins TRBV13 and TRBJ1-4; D gene unclear. This CDR3 region has 13 residues. The V and J ends lost 5 bases and 8 bases respectively, with 12 bases between them. Germline V lookup: CDR1 PRHDT, CDR2 FYEKMQ (reference sequence).